This T cell receptor beta chain was found in a study of blood T cells in healthy people across ages (dated by TCRdb to 2014 to 2015). For the study in its entirety: Template switching captured roughly one uniquely barcoded TCR beta cDNA molecule per two T cells in model experiments. Donors of different ages were randomly distributed across sequencing lanes to avoid experimental bias. The donors were divided into four age groups: young (average around 16 years), middle-aged (approximately 39), aged (about 56) and long-lived (roughly 82). Age-related changes in TCR beta repertoire diversity were measured in the study by deep sequencing normalized with unique cDNA molecular identifiers. Using the same blood draw, the study looked at two additional independent replicas of 1 million unique cDNA reads for two donors, one aged 18 to 30 and the other aged 80 or older. General study outcomes and caveats: Compared with the aged group, the long-lived group had more naive CD4+ T cells, fewer expanded clones and increased TCR diversity, suggesting age selection. Estimates of total diversity based on one million sequenced T cells were regarded as lower bounds and as underestimates. There was a strong correlation between observed TCR beta diversity and the percentage of naive T cells measured by flow cytometry. As age increased, observed TCR beta diversity per million T cells dropped in a roughly linear way, and a significant reduction was already evident by age 40. The CMV infection status of donors was not known, potentially confounding age-related changes in expanded clonotypes. Bulk unsorted PBMC profiling prevented conclusive comparison of naive and antigen-experienced compartments.

V gives up 8 bases and J gives up 1 base, and the segment between their germline ends measures 8 bases. In the germline V gene (reference sequence), CDR1 corresponds to SEHNR and CDR2 to FQNEAQ. The CDR3 holds 12 amino acids from the cysteine to the phenylalanine. CDR3 DNA is the only sequence kept; it has 36 bases, read in frame from the first base. Systemically healthy Caucasian individuals from Russia, 35 to 40 in total and aged about 6 to 100 years, were included as donors. Each donor gave around 9.8 milliliters of peripheral blood, collected into EDTA-treated Vacutainer tubes. PBMCs were isolated by Ficoll-Paque density-gradient centrifugation, with at least 6.5 million obtained per sample. Total RNA, at least 6 micrograms per sample, was extracted from PBMCs with Trizol reagent. Naive CD45RAhigh/CD27high T cell percentages were measured by flow cytometry on a PBMC aliquot from every donor. A word on this clonotype: Its antigen specificity is not known. The sample holds no much larger clone one base away, and base qualities are not on file.

Libraries were prepared through 5' RACE. The sequencer was an Illumina HiSeq 2500. A second PCR of roughly 7 to 11 cycles was performed with a sample-barcoded 5' primer and a J-beta primer mix. A template-switch 5' adaptor carrying 12 random nucleotides introduced a unique molecular identifier onto each TCR beta cDNA molecule. Each sample yielded at least 2.5 million CDR3-containing paired-end reads. The Mint cDNA synthesis kit, primed by a TRBC-specific oligonucleotide, was used to synthesize first-strand cDNA from all RNA. Following uracil-DNA glycosylase treatment, all cDNA underwent a first 18-cycle PCR with the universal primers M1SS and BC2_uni_R. Under the source paper's analysis protocol: Normalization of each sample was performed by random selection of 1 million high-quality reads, each carrying a distinct molecular identifier. Instead of being binned into consensus sequences, reads that shared molecular identifiers were thrown out. MiTCR, run with a Q25 quality threshold and the strictest error-elimination algorithm, handled CDR3 identification, clonotype clustering and error correction. Lower-bound total TCR beta diversity was estimated with a nonparametric unseen species model using Euler transformation. TCRdb took the public reads, trimmed them with fastp at Q25, ran MiXCR for clone calling and kept in-frame beta chains. A single entry per CDR3 protein holds the most common genes and DNA from its merged rows. The V and J calls were determined by TCRdb, not by the authors. The sample table contains around 400,000 distinct CDR3 sequences; only one count was recorded for approximately 51% of them. Clones ranked in the top ten supply under 65% of the sample.

This TCR came from a man in his sixties in good health. In this chain, TRBV7-9 is recombined with TRBJ1-1; the D gene remains uncertain. The sequenced sample was blood. The nucleotide sequence is TGTGCCAGCGGAGGGCGGAACACTGAAGCTTTCTTT. Translation gives CASGGRNTEAFF. Reference TRBV7-9 and TRBJ1-1 proteins supply the regions before and after the CDR3; the full variable domain is: DTGVSQNPRHKITKRGQNVTFRCDPISEHNRLYWYRQTLGQGPEFLTYFQNEAQLEKSRLLSDRFSAERPKGSFSTLEIQRTEQGDSAMYLCASGGRNTEAFFGQGTRLTVV.